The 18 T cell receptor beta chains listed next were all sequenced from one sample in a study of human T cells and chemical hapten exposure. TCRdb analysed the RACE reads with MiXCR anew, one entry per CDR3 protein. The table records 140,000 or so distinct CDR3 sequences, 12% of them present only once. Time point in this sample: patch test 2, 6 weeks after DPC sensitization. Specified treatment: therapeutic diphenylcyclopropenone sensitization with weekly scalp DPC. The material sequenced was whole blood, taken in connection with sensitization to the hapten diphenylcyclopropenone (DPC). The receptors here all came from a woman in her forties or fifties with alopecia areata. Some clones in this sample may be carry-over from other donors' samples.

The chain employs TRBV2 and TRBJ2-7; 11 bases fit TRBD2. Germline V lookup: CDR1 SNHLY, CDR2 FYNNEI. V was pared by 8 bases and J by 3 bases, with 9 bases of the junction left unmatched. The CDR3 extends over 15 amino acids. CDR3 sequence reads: CASSLPTSGNYEQYF. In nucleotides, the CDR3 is TGTGCCAGCTCCCTCCCGACTAGCGGGAACTACGAGCAGTACTTC.

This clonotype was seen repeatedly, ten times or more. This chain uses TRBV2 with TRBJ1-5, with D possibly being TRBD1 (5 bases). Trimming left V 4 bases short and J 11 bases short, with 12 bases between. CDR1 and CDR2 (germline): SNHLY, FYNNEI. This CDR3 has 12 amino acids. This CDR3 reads CASSAIPGTQHF. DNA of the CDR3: TGTGCCAGCAGTGCCATCCCAGGGACCCAGCATTTT.

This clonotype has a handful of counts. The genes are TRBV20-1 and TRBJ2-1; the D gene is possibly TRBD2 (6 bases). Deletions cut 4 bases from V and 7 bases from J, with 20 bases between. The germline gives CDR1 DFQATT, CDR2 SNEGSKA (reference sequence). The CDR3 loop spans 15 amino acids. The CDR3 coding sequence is TGCAGTGCTAACCCAGCGGGCCTTGAGATTAATGAGCAGTTCTTC. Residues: CSANPAGLEINEQFF.

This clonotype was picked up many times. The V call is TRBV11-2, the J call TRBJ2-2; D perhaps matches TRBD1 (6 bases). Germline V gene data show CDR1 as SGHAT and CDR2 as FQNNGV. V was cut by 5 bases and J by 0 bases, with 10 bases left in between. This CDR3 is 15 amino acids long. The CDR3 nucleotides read TGTGCCAGCAGCCGGACAGCTTCGAACACCGGGGAGCTGTTTTTT. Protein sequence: CASSRTASNTGELFF. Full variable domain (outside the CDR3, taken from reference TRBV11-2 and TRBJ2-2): EAGVAQSPRYKIIEKRQSVAFWCNPISGHATLYWYQQILGQGPKLLIQFQNNGVVDDSQLPKDRFSAERLKGVDSTLKIQPAKLEDSAVYLCASSRTASNTGELFFGEGSRLTVL.

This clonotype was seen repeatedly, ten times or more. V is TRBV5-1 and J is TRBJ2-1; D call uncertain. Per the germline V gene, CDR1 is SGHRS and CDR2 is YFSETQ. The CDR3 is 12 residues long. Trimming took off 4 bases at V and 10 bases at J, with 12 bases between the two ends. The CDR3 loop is CASSLTQAEQFF. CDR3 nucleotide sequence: TGCGCCAGCAGCCTGACCCAGGCCGAGCAGTTCTTC.

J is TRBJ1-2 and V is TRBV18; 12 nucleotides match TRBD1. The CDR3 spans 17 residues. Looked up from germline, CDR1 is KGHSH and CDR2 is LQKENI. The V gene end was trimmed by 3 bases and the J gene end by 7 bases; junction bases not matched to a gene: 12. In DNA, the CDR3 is TGTGCCAGCTCACCCCAGGGACAGGGGGCGAGGTTAGCTGGCTACACCTTC. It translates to CASSPQGQGARLAGYTF. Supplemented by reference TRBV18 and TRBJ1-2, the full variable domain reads NAGVMQNPRHLVRRRGQEARLRCSPMKGHSHVYWYRQLPEEGLKFMVYLQKENIIDESGMPKERFSAEFPKEGPSILRIQQVVRGDSAAYFCASSPQGQGARLAGYTFGSGTRLTVV.

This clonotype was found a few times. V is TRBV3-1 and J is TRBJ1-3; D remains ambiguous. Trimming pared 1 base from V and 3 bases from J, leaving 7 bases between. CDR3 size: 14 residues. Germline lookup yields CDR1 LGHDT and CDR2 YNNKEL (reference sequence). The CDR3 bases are TGTGCCAGCAGCCAAGGAGGGATTGGAAACACCATATATTTT. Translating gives CASSQGGIGNTIYF.

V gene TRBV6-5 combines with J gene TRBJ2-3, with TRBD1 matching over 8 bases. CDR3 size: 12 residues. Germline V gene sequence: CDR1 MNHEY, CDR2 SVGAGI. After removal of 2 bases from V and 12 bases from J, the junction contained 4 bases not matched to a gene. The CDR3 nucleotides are TGTGCCAGCAGTTACCCAGGGACAGGACAGTATTTT. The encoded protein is CASSYPGTGQYF.

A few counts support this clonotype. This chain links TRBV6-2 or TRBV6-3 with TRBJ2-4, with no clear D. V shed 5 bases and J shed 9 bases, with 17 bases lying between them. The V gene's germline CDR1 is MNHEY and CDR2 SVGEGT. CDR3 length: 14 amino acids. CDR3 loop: CASSRALTPSIQYF. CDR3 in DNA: TGTGCCAGCAGTCGGGCCCTCACCCCGAGCATTCAGTACTTC.

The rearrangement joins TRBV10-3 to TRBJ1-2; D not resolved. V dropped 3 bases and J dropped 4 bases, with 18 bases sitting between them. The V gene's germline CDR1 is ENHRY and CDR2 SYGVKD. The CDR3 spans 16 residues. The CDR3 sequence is CAISEVGSIGSYGYTF. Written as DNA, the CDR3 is TGTGCCATCAGTGAAGTCGGCTCCATCGGGAGCTATGGCTACACCTTC.

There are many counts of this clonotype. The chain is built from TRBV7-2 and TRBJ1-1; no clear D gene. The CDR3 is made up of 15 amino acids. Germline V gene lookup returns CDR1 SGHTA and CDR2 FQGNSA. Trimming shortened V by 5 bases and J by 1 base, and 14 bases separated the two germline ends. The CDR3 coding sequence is TGTGCCAGCAGCCCCGTGAGCGGGAAGAACACTGAAGCTTTCTTT. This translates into CASSPVSGKNTEAFF.

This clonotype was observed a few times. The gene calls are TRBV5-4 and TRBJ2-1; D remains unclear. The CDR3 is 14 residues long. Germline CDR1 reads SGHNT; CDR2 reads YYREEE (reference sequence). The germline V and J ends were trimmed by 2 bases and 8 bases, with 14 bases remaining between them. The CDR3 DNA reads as TGTGCCAGCAGCTTTGCAAGGGTGAGCGATGAGCAGTTCTTC. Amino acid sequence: CASSFARVSDEQFF.

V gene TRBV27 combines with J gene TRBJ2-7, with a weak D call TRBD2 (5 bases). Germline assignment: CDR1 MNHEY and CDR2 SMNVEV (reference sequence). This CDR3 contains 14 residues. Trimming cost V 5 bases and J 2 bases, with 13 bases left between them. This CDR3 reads CASSGAEPPYEQYF. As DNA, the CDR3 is TGTGCCAGCAGTGGAGCGGAGCCCCCCTACGAGCAGTACTTC.

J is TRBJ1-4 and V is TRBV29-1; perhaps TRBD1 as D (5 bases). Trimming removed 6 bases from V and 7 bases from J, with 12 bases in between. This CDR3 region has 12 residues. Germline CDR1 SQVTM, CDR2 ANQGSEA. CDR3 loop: CSVGQRGEKLFF. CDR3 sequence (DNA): TGCAGCGTGGGGCAGCGGGGTGAAAAACTGTTTTTT.

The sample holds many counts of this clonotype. The CDR3 DNA reads TGTGCCAGCAGTGCTCTGGACGACAGGCGGAACACTGAAGCTTTCTTT. Its protein product is CASSALDDRRNTEAFF. The V gene is TRBV12-3 or TRBV12-4, the J gene TRBJ1-1; weak D call: TRBD1 (6 bases). This CDR3 has 16 residues. V lost 5 bases to trimming and J lost 1 base, with 17 bases between them.

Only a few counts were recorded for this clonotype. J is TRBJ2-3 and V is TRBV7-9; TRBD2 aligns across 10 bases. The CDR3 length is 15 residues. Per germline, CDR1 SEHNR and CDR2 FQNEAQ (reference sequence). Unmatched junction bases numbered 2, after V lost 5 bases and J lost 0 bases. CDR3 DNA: TGTGCCAGCAGCACGACTAGCGGGAGCACAGATACGCAGTATTTT. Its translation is CASSTTSGSTDTQYF.

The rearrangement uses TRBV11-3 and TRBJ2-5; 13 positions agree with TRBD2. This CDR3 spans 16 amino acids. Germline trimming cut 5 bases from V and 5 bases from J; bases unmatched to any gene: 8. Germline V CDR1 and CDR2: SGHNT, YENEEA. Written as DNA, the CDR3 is TGTGCCAGCAGCCCCGGGACTAGCGGGGTCCGCGAGACCCAGTACTTC. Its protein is CASSPGTSGVRETQYF.

In nucleotides, the CDR3 is TGCAGTGCTAGGGAGGGTACCTACGAGCAGTACTTC. Translation gives CSAREGTYEQYF. The chain is built from TRBV20-1 and TRBJ2-7; tentative D call: TRBD2 (6 bases). Trimming left V 3 bases short and J 2 bases short, with 8 bases between. The CDR3 contains 12 residues. CDR1 DFQATT and CDR2 SNEGSKA come from the germline V gene (reference sequence).